These 21 T cell receptor beta chains came from one sample sequenced in a study of OX40 agonist ivuxolimab in advanced cancers. Libraries were prepared by immunoSEQ multiplex PCR; TCRdb keeps only in-frame clonotypes and omits some of them. The sample yields some 76,000 clones, 92% seen once. This specimen was CD4+ or CD8+ T cells sorted from blood, taken in a trial of the OX40 agonist ivuxolimab. Source of these receptors: an adult with an advanced solid tumor such as melanoma, head and neck, liver or kidney cancer.

The chain combines TRBV10-3 with TRBJ1-3; D is unclear. Germline lookup yields CDR1 ENHRY and CDR2 SYGVKD. The V end lost 9 bases, the J end lost 5 bases, and 17 bases lay between the germline ends. The CDR3 length is 14 residues. The CDR3 spells CAIPSTVYRNTIYF. CDR3 DNA: TGTGCCATACCGAGCACGGTTTATAGAAACACCATATATTTT.

V and J are TRBV27 and TRBJ2-5; 7 nucleotides align to TRBD2. V shed 3 bases and J 4 bases; nucleotides not matched to a gene: 2. The CDR3 contains 13 residues. CDR1 and CDR2 from the germline V gene are MNHEY and SMNVEV (reference sequence). CDR3 loop: CASSFWGGETQYF. The CDR3, as DNA: TGTGCCAGCAGTTTTTGGGGGGGAGAGACCCAGTACTTC.

The chain has TRBV2 and TRBJ2-5; tentative D call: TRBD2 (7 bases). The germline CDR1 and CDR2 sequences are SNHLY and FYNNEI. V was clipped by 7 bases and J by 2 bases, with 14 bases between them. The length of the CDR3 is 14 residues. The CDR3 protein is CASKGGPSQETQYF. Here the CDR3 DNA reads TGTGCCAGCAAGGGGGGGCCCTCTCAAGAGACCCAGTACTTC.

V gene TRBV7-9 combines with J gene TRBJ2-7; TRBD2 matches at 7 bases. V shed 5 bases, J shed 4 bases, and the junction held 11 bases outside the gene matches. The CDR3 loop spans 15 amino acids. Looked up from germline, CDR1 is SEHNR and CDR2 is FQNEAQ (reference sequence). In DNA form, the CDR3 reads TGTGCCAGCAGCCCTTCCGGGGGGACGGGGTACGAGCAGTACTTC. Translated, it gives CASSPSGGTGYEQYF.

V is TRBV6-1 and J is TRBJ1-1; D unclear. Looked up from germline, CDR1 is MNHNS and CDR2 is SASEGT. With 1 base removed from V and 3 bases from J, the gap between germline ends came to 12 bases. The CDR3 is made up of 15 amino acids. The DNA for the CDR3 is TGTGCCAGCAGTGAAGTTGGTGCGCCCCACACTGAAGCTTTCTTT. Protein sequence: CASSEVGAPHTEAFF.

This sequence joins TRBV19 and TRBJ2-7; 10 bases fit TRBD1. The V segment lost 8 bases and the J segment 6 bases; nucleotides outside the gene matches: 10. CDR3 length equals 14 residues. Germline V gene lookup returns CDR1 LNHDA and CDR2 SQIVND (reference sequence). The chain's CDR3 is CASLGDRGCVEQYF. The CDR3 DNA reads TGTGCCAGTTTAGGGGACAGGGGTTGTGTCGAGCAGTACTTC.

The chain uses TRBV27 and TRBJ2-1; a weak D match, TRBD1 (5 bases). Germline loops: CDR1 MNHEY, CDR2 SMNVEV (reference sequence). The V end was cut by 5 bases, the J end by 3 bases, with 8 bases between. The CDR3 has 13 amino acids. CDR3 sequence (DNA): TGTGCCAGCAGTCAGGGTAACTACAATGAGCAGTTCTTC. Translation: CASSQGNYNEQFF.

The chain uses TRBV4-3 and TRBJ1-6, with TRBD1 matching over 9 bases. V was clipped by 2 bases and J by 10 bases; unmatched bases: 9. Germline values: CDR1 LGHNA, CDR2 YSLEER. The CDR3 has 16 residues. CDR3 sequence reads: CASSQKLTGGRSPLHF. For the CDR3, the DNA is TGCGCCAGCAGCCAAAAACTAACAGGGGGCCGGTCACCCCTCCACTTT.

The chain combines TRBV5-5 with TRBJ2-7; D gene uncertain. This CDR3 spans 12 amino acids. CDR1 is SGHKS, CDR2 YYEKEE, per germline (reference sequence). Between the trimmed V and J ends, which lost 7 bases and 3 bases, there was a span of 11 bases. The chain's CDR3 is CASREPFYEQYF. CDR3 DNA sequence: TGTGCCAGCCGCGAACCTTTCTACGAGCAGTACTTC.

The chain has TRBV7-6 and TRBJ1-6; 7 nucleotides agree with TRBD1. Germline trimming cut 5 bases from V and 13 bases from J; bases unmatched to any gene: 14. This CDR3 is built from 15 residues. The germline V gene encodes CDR1 SGHVS and CDR2 FNYEAQ. The CDR3 spells CASSGITGEMAPLHF. The CDR3 nucleotides are TGTGCCAGCAGCGGAATAACAGGGGAAATGGCGCCCCTCCACTTT.

The chain carries TRBV6-5 and TRBJ1-1; a possible D gene is TRBD1 (5 bases). Trimming left V 2 bases short and J 3 bases short, with 7 bases between. The CDR3 is made up of 13 amino acids. The germline V gene encodes CDR1 MNHEY and CDR2 SVGAGI. The CDR3 sequence: CASSYNRHTEAFF. The CDR3 bases are TGTGCCAGCAGTTACAACAGGCACACTGAAGCTTTCTTT.

V and J are TRBV21-1 and TRBJ2-5; the table's TRBD1 call for D was not verified on the DNA. TRBV21-1 is described as a pseudogene. The CDR3 runs 15 residues. CDR3 DNA sequence: TGTGCCAGCAGCAAGAACACAGCTTCCAGGGAGACCCAGTACTTC. Amino acids: CASSKNTASRETQYF.

In this sample, this clone turned up once. The chain is built from TRBV27 and TRBJ2-7, with D possibly TRBD2 on 6 matching bases. Trimming took off 10 bases at V and 2 bases at J, with 21 bases between the two ends. This CDR3 is built from 15 residues. Germline V gene data show CDR1 as MNHEY and CDR2 as SMNVEV (reference sequence). The CDR3 sequence is CATRGGWGLTYEQYF. Here the CDR3 DNA reads TGTGCCACCAGAGGAGGGTGGGGTTTGACCTACGAGCAGTACTTC.

The rearrangement joins TRBV27 to TRBJ1-1; 10 nucleotides line up with TRBD1. The CDR3 spans 17 residues. CDR1 and CDR2 (germline): MNHEY, SMNVEV (reference sequence). The trim removed 0 bases at V and 1 base at J, leaving 5 bases unmatched. The CDR3 region has the DNA TGTGCCAGCAGTTTATCGGTGGGGGACAGGGGGAACACTGAAGCTTTCTTT. Amino acid sequence: CASSLSVGDRGNTEAFF.

The V gene is TRBV25-1, the J gene TRBJ2-2; D unclear. V dropped 5 bases and J dropped 3 bases, with 19 bases sitting between them. The CDR3 consists of 17 residues. Germline V lookup: CDR1 MGHDK, CDR2 SYGVNS. The CDR3 sequence: CASSNRRLETDTGELFF. The CDR3 coding sequence is TGTGCCAGCAGTAACCGACGGTTGGAAACGGACACCGGGGAGCTGTTTTTT.

This clone occurred once. V is TRBV29-1 and J is TRBJ2-1; 9 bases are shared with TRBD2. The V gene end was trimmed by 7 bases and the J gene end by 1 base; junction bases not matched to a gene: 5. This CDR3 is built from 14 residues. The germline V gene encodes CDR1 SQVTM and CDR2 ANQGSEA. CDR3 in DNA: TGCAGCGCCCTAGCGGGGATGTCCTACAATGAGCAGTTCTTC. Translating gives CSALAGMSYNEQFF.

This clone has more than one count but fewer than ten. The DNA of the CDR3 is TGTGCCAGCACCGAGGGGGGGCCAAAGTACTTC. It is translated as CASTEGGPKYF. V usage is TRBV6-1 and J usage is TRBJ2-7; tentative D call: TRBD2 (7 bases). The germline V and J ends were trimmed by 7 bases and 11 bases, with 15 bases remaining between them. Germline V gene lookup returns CDR1 MNHNS and CDR2 SASEGT. This CDR3 has 11 amino acids.

The rearrangement uses TRBV4-1 and TRBJ1-1, with D unresolved. Per germline, CDR1 MGHRA and CDR2 YSYEKL. V shed 4 bases and J shed 4 bases, with 13 bases lying between them. The CDR3 loop spans 14 amino acids. In nucleotides, the CDR3 is TGCGCCAGCAGCCGAAAGGACGAGGGCACTGAAGCTTTCTTT. This codes for CASSRKDEGTEAFF.

The rearrangement joins TRBV4-3 to TRBJ2-7; the D call may be TRBD1 or TRBD2 (5 bases each). The ends were cut back, 2 bases at V and 4 bases at J, with 9 bases in the middle. Germline assignment: CDR1 LGHNA and CDR2 YSLEER. The length of the CDR3 is 13 residues. CDR3 sequence: CASSQPGTYEQYF. The CDR3 nucleotides are TGCGCCAGCAGCCAACCGGGGACGTACGAGCAGTACTTC.

DNA for the CDR3: TGTGCCAGCAGTTTTTTAGAGACCAATTCACCCCTCCACTTT. Translating gives CASSFLETNSPLHF. J is TRBJ1-6 and V is TRBV27; unclear D gene. The V end lost 3 bases, the J end lost 7 bases, and 10 bases lay between the germline ends. Germline V lookup: CDR1 MNHEY, CDR2 SMNVEV (reference sequence). CDR3 length: 14 amino acids.

In this sample, this clone turned up a few times. The CDR3 nucleotides are TGTGCCAGCAGCATGGTTCCGGCAGGGGGCTATGGCTACACCTTC. Translation gives CASSMVPAGGYGYTF. V usage is TRBV14 and J usage is TRBJ1-2; TRBD1 matches at 7 bases. The V gene's germline CDR1 is SGHDN and CDR2 FVKESK. V shed 5 bases and J 4 bases; nucleotides not matched to a gene: 10. The CDR3 totals 15 residues.